These 16 T cell receptor beta chains share one sample of origin, sequenced in a study of OX40 agonist ivuxolimab in advanced cancers. Here immunoSEQ multiplex PCR was the method, and the copy in TCRdb shows in-frame clones only, minus some. The repertoire consists of around 50,000 clones, with 88% occurring once and the leading ten covering about 3%. The sequencing used CD4+ or CD8+ T cells sorted from blood, collected in a trial of the OX40 agonist ivuxolimab. These TCRs come from an adult with an advanced solid tumor such as melanoma, head and neck, liver or kidney cancer.

The chain employs TRBV6-6 and TRBJ1-5; D is unclear. V gave up 4 bases and J gave up 0 bases, with 10 bases separating them. The CDR3 runs to 15 residues. Germline CDR1 is MNHNY and CDR2 is SVGAGI (reference sequence). The CDR3 reads CASSFVLRSNQPQHF. CDR3 nucleotides: TGTGCCAGCAGTTTCGTTCTTCGTAGCAATCAGCCCCAGCATTTT.

J is TRBJ2-1 and V is TRBV5-4, with 8 bases lining up with TRBD1. The CDR3 totals 15 residues. Germline trimming cut 2 bases from V and 0 bases from J; bases unmatched to any gene: 1. Germline V gene lookup returns CDR1 SGHNT and CDR2 YYREEE (reference sequence). Here the CDR3 DNA reads TGTGCCAGCAGCTTCGGACAGGGCTCCTACAATGAGCAGTTCTTC. This encodes CASSFGQGSYNEQFF.

The chain joins TRBV18 to TRBJ2-5, with D unresolved. Germline CDR1 KGHSH, CDR2 LQKENI. The V end was cut by 2 bases, the J end by 2 bases, with 12 bases between. The CDR3 sequence is 15 residues long. The CDR3 region has the DNA TGTGCCAGCTCACCAATCGTCTCGGGTCAAGAGACCCAGTACTTC. It codes for CASSPIVSGQETQYF.

The J gene is TRBJ2-7, the V gene TRBV11-3; D not certain. Looked up from germline, CDR1 is SGHNT and CDR2 is YENEEA. V shed 1 base and J shed 0 bases, with 4 bases lying between them. This CDR3 has 13 residues. The CDR3 coding sequence is TGTGCCAGCAGCTTAGCCAACTCCTACGAGCAGTACTTC. Its translation: CASSLANSYEQYF.

The chain combines TRBV7-9 with TRBJ2-3; a possible D gene is TRBD2 (6 bases). The V end lost 5 bases, the J end lost 15 bases, and 15 bases lay between the germline ends. The CDR3 consists of 11 residues. The germline gives CDR1 SEHNR, CDR2 FQNEAQ (reference sequence). CDR3 bases: TGTGCCAGCAGCCCCGGGACTCCCAAATATTTT. Translated: CASSPGTPKYF.

This clone was counted only a few times. CDR3 residues: CASSSTGSNTGELFF. DNA for the CDR3: TGCGCCAGCAGCAGTACAGGTTCGAACACCGGGGAGCTGTTTTTT. The V gene is TRBV5-1, the J gene TRBJ2-2; TRBD1 is a possible D gene (5 bases). The CDR3 covers 15 residues. Germline V CDR1 and CDR2: SGHRS, YFSETQ. Trimming pared 4 bases from V and 0 bases from J, leaving 10 bases between.

The chain couples TRBV18 to TRBJ1-2; 7 bases map to TRBD1. V trimming: 6 bases; J trimming: 2 bases; junction bases outside the gene matches: 3. Germline-derived CDR1 and CDR2 are KGHSH and LQKENI. The CDR3 consists of 13 residues. CDR3 nucleotides: TGTGCCAGCTCGCGGGGACAGAACTATGGCTACACCTTC. Translated, it gives CASSRGQNYGYTF.

V is TRBV10-3 and J is TRBJ2-5; 8 bases are shared with TRBD2. The CDR3 has 15 amino acids. V shed 3 bases and J 4 bases; nucleotides not matched to a gene: 7. Germline loops: CDR1 ENHRY, CDR2 SYGVKD. The CDR3 loop is CAISDPREEAETQYF. Here the CDR3 DNA reads TGTGCCATCAGTGATCCGCGGGAGGAGGCAGAGACCCAGTACTTC.

This clone was seen once. The rearrangement joins TRBV29-1 to TRBJ1-2; TRBD1 matches 8 bases. Germline V CDR1 and CDR2: SQVTM, ANQGSEA. V trimming: 7 bases; J trimming: 4 bases; junction bases outside the gene matches: 8. The CDR3 totals 13 residues. CDR3 loop: CSGDDRGAYGYTF. CDR3 nucleotide sequence: TGCAGCGGCGATGACAGGGGCGCCTATGGCTACACCTTC.

The chain is built from TRBV6-5 and TRBJ2-3, with 8 nucleotides matching TRBD2. This CDR3 has 14 residues. Germline V gene sequence: CDR1 MNHEY, CDR2 SVGAGI. The trim removed 5 bases at V and 1 base at J, leaving 2 bases unmatched. The CDR3 here is CASSRAGGTDTQYF. In nucleotides, the CDR3 is TGTGCCAGCAGTCGAGCGGGAGGCACAGATACGCAGTATTTT.

J is TRBJ2-5 and V is TRBV21-1; whether TRBD2, the table's D call, matches the DNA was not checked. TRBV21-1 is an annotated pseudogene. The CDR3 is 16 residues long. CDR3 region: CASSNLGLAGPETQYF. CDR3 in DNA: TGTGCCAGCAGCAACTTGGGACTAGCGGGACCGGAGACCCAGTACTTC.

The V and J genes are TRBV5-1 and TRBJ2-5; perhaps D is TRBD1 or TRBD2 (5 bases each). CDR1 SGHRS and CDR2 YFSETQ come from the germline V gene. Trimming removed 4 bases from V and 5 bases from J, with 18 bases in between. The length of the CDR3 is 15 residues. CDR3 nucleotides: TGCGCCAGCAGCGACCCGAGGGGCGCCGGGGAGACCCAGTACTTC. Its protein is CASSDPRGAGETQYF.

About this clone itself: One end of the junction varies from germline; a read error may be responsible. This chain links TRBV7-7 with TRBJ1-3; D call uncertain. There are 15 residues in the CDR3. Germline V gene lookup returns CDR1 SSHAT and CDR2 FNYEAQ (reference sequence). Here the CDR3 reads CASSLGRDPGNTIYF. The CDR3 DNA follows: TGTGCTAGCAGCTTAGGGAGAGATCCTGGAAACACCATATATTTT.

The V call is TRBV28, the J call TRBJ1-2; D is perhaps TRBD1 (6 bases). The CDR3 spans 12 residues. The V and J ends lost 2 bases and 12 bases respectively, with 13 bases between them. Germline assignment: CDR1 MDHEN and CDR2 SYDVKM. In DNA form, the CDR3 reads TGTGCCAGCAGTTTAAGCAGGGGCCGAGACACCTTC. Its protein product is CASSLSRGRDTF.

The chain carries TRBV30 and TRBJ2-3; weak D call: TRBD2 (5 bases). V was shortened by 5 bases and J by 11 bases, with 20 bases between the two germline ends. The germline gives CDR1 GTSNPN, CDR2 SVGIG (reference sequence). This CDR3 has 13 amino acids. The CDR3 bases are TGTGCCTGGGGCCCTAACCGGGGTTCCGGGCAGTATTTT. It translates to CAWGPNRGSGQYF.

The chain is built from TRBV5-1 and TRBJ1-3, with no clear D. Trimming pared 3 bases from V and 0 bases from J, leaving 10 bases between. The CDR3 consists of 15 residues. Germline CDR1 and CDR2: SGHRS and YFSETQ. In DNA, the CDR3 is TGCGCCAGCAGCTCTCAACTGGACTCTGGAAACACCATATATTTT. Encoded protein: CASSSQLDSGNTIYF.